These 4 T cell receptor beta chains were all obtained from the same sample, sequenced in a study of blood T cells in healthy people across ages. The authors ran a second PCR of about 7 to 11 cycles using a sample-barcoded 5' primer and a J-beta primer mix. MiXCR was run by TCRdb on the 5' RACE reads, yielding one entry per CDR3 protein. There are about a million distinct CDR3 sequences in the sample; 45% to 50% occur only once, and about an eighth lies in the top ten. The sequencing input was blood. The receptor set was obtained from a man aged 30-40 years in good health.

This chain's CDR3 is CASSRRDTGELFF. The DNA for the CDR3 is TGTGCCAGCAGCCGGAGGGACACCGGGGAGCTGTTTTTT. The V and J genes are TRBV3-1 and TRBJ2-2; the D gene is possibly TRBD2 (6 bases). Germline loops: CDR1 LGHDT, CDR2 YNNKEL (reference sequence). Trimming shortened V by 4 bases and J by 3 bases, and 6 bases separated the two germline ends. The CDR3 extends over 13 amino acids.

This clonotype was counted a few times. This chain uses TRBV27 with TRBJ2-3; D is uncertain. This CDR3 is built from 16 residues. Trimming removed 1 base at V and 0 bases at J, with 11 bases between. Per the germline V gene, CDR1 is MNHEY and CDR2 is SMNVEV (reference sequence). The CDR3 loop is CASSLFSQLSTDTQYF. CDR3 nucleotides: TGTGCCAGCAGTTTATTCTCTCAGCTAAGCACAGATACGCAGTATTTT.

On this clonotype: Being one base from a much bigger clone, this may be a read error. The rearrangement links TRBV4-1 to TRBJ2-1, with 11 bases fitting TRBD1. The V segment lost 0 bases and the J segment 10 bases; nucleotides outside the gene matches: 11. CDR1 is MGHRA, CDR2 YSYEKL, per germline. CDR3 length: 17 amino acids. In DNA form, the CDR3 reads TGCGCCAGCAGCCAAGATGCCGGGACAGGGGGGCATTACGAGCAGTTCTTC. Translation gives CASSQDAGTGGHYEQFF.

The count of this clonotype is one. The V and J genes are TRBV9 and TRBJ2-7; D ambiguous. Trimming took 0 bases from V and 7 from J, leaving 17 bases between them. Per the germline V gene, CDR1 is SGDLS and CDR2 is YYNGEE. The CDR3 totals 15 residues. The CDR3 here is CASSVAASIGNEQYF. In DNA form, the CDR3 reads TGTGCCAGCAGCGTAGCTGCGTCTATCGGAAATGAGCAGTACTTC.